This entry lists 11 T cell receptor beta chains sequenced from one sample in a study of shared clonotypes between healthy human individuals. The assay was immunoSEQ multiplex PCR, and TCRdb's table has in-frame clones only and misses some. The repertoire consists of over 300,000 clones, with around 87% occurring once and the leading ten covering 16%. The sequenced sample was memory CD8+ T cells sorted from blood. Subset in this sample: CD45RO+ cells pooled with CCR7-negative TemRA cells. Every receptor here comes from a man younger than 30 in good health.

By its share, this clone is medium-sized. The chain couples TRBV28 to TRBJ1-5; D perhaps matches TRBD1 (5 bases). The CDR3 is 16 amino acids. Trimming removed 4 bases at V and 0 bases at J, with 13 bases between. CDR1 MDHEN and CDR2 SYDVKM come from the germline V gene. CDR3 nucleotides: TGTGCCAGCAGTTCCGGAGAGGGGTTTAGCAATCAGCCCCAGCATTTT. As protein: CASSSGEGFSNQPQHF.

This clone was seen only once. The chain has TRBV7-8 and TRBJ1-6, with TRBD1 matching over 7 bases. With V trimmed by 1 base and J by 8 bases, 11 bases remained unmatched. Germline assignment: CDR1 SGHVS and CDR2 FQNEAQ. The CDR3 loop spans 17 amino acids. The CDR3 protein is CASSLVTEAGGYSPLHF. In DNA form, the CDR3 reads TGTGCCAGCAGCTTAGTTACCGAGGCAGGGGGGTATTCACCCCTCCACTTT. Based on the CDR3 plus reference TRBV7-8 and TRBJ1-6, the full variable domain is GAGVSQSPRYKVAKRGQDVALRCDPISGHVSLFWYQQALGQGPEFLTYFQNEAQLDKSGLPSDRFFAERPEGSVSTLKIQRTQQEDSAVYLCASSLVTEAGGYSPLHFGNGTRLTVT.

CDR3 DNA sequence: TGTGCCAGCAGCCCGCGTCGTGACCGGGACAGGAGCAATCAGCCCCAGCATTTT. Translated: CASSPRRDRDRSNQPQHF. This chain links TRBV9 with TRBJ1-5; 8 bases are shared with TRBD1. This CDR3 is 18 amino acids long. The ends lost 4 bases at V and 1 base at J; junction bases unmatched: 13. CDR1 and CDR2 (germline): SGDLS, YYNGEE.

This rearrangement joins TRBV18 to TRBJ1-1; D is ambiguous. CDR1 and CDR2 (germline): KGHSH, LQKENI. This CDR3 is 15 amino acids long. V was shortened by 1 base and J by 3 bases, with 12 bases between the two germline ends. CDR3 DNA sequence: TGTGCCAGCTCACCACGCGCAGGCCGGTACACTGAAGCTTTCTTT. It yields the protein CASSPRAGRYTEAFF.

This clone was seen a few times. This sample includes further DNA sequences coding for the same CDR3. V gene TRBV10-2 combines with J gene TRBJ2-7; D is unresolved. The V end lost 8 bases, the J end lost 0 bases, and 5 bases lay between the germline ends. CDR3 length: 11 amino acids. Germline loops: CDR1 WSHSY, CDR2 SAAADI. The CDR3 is CASSSSYEQYF. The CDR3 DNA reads TGCGCCAGCTCCAGCTCCTACGAGCAGTACTTC.

The CDR3 DNA reads TGTGCCAGCAGCGTGGAGCGGGAGCCCTACGAGCAGTACTTC. It codes for CASSVEREPYEQYF. V is TRBV9 and J is TRBJ2-7; TRBD2 matches at 8 bases. This CDR3 has 14 residues. Per the germline V gene, CDR1 is SGDLS and CDR2 is YYNGEE. The V and J ends lost 2 bases and 2 bases, in that order; junction bases with no gene match: 3. Full variable domain (rest looked up from reference TRBV9 and TRBJ2-7): DSGVTQTPKHLITATGQRVTLRCSPRSGDLSVYWYQQSLDQGLQFLIQYYNGEERAKGNILERFSAQQFPDLHSELNLSSLELGDSALYFCASSVEREPYEQYFGPGTRLTVT.

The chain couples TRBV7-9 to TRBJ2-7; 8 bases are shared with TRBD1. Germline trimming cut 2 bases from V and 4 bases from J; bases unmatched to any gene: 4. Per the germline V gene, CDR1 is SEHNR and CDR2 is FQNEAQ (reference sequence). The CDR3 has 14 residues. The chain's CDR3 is CASSLHRGAYEQYF. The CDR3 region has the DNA TGTGCCAGCAGCTTACACAGGGGGGCATACGAGCAGTACTTC.

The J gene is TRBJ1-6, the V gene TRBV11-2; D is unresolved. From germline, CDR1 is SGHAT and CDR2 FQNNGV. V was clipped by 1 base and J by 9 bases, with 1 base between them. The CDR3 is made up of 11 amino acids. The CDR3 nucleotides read TGTGCCAGCAGCTTAGGTTCACCCCTCCACTTT. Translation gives CASSLGSPLHF.

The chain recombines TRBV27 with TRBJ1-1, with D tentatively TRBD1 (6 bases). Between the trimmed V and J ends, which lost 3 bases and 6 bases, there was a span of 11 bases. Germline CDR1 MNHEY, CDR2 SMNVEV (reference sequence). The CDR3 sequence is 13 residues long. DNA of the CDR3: TGTGCCAGCAGTTTCGGGACATACTCTGAAGCTTTCTTT. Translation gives CASSFGTYSEAFF.

CDR3 loop: CASSLANEGRYEQYF. CDR3 sequence (DNA): TGTGCCAGCAGCTTAGCCAACGAGGGCAGGTACGAGCAGTACTTC. This chain joins TRBV7-9 and TRBJ2-7; D perhaps matches TRBD2 (5 bases). Trimming took 0 bases from V and 4 from J, leaving 13 bases between them. The germline V gene encodes CDR1 SEHNR and CDR2 FQNEAQ (reference sequence). The CDR3 has 15 amino acids. Full variable domain (remainder filled in from reference TRBV7-9 and TRBJ2-7): DTGVSQNPRHKITKRGQNVTFRCDPISEHNRLYWYRQTLGQGPEFLTYFQNEAQLEKSRLLSDRFSAERPKGSFSTLEIQRTEQGDSAMYLCASSLANEGRYEQYFGPGTRLTVT.

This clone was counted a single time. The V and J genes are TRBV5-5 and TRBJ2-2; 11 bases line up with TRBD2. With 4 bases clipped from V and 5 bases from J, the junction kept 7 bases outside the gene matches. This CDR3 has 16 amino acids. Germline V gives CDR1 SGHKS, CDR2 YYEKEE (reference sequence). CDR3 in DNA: TGTGCCAGCAGCCTTGGGACTAGCGGCCATACCGGGGAGCTGTTTTTT. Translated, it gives CASSLGTSGHTGELFF.